One and the same sample provided the 25 T cell receptor beta chains below, sequenced in a study of T cell repertoires in cytomegalovirus infection. Using its own MiXCR run on the reads, TCRdb lists one record per CDR3 protein. The table has about 110,000 distinct CDR3 sequences, roughly 30% seen once. Their target antigens are unknown. The sample in question was CD8+ T cells from cultured PBMCs, obtained from culture after CMV antigen stimulation. The receptor set was obtained from a human donor in good health (CMV status not recorded). Some clones in this sample may be carry-over from other donors' samples.

This clonotype was counted many times. The chain has TRBV2 and TRBJ1-6; D unresolved. V was trimmed by 6 bases and J by 7 bases, leaving 16 bases between them. Germline lookup yields CDR1 SNHLY and CDR2 FYNNEI. This CDR3 contains 15 residues. The CDR3 DNA reads TGTGCCAGCAGCGCGGGGAGGGTCAACAATTCACCCCTCCACTTT. Protein: CASSAGRVNNSPLHF.

This CDR3 reads CASSLYGRVLQETQYF. The CDR3 DNA sequence: TGTGCCAGCAGCTTGTACGGGAGGGTTCTTCAAGAGACCCAGTACTTC. The chain combines TRBV5-4 with TRBJ2-5; 8 bases match TRBD2. The CDR3 length is 16 residues. Germline V gene lookup returns CDR1 SGHNT and CDR2 YYREEE (reference sequence). V lost 1 base, J lost 2 bases, and 7 bases stayed unmatched.

This clonotype was counted between two and nine times. The chain carries TRBV12-3 or TRBV12-4 and TRBJ2-5; D ambiguous. The length of the CDR3 is 15 residues. With 6 bases removed from V and 2 bases from J, the gap between germline ends came to 16 bases. The CDR3: CASSSYKSPQETQYF. The CDR3 DNA is TGTGCCAGCAGCTCATACAAATCCCCTCAAGAGACCCAGTACTTC.

The table lists this clonotype with a few counts. This rearrangement joins TRBV7-9 to TRBJ2-1, with 11 bases aligning to TRBD1. V lost 5 bases and J lost 5; bases outside the gene matches: 5. The germline gives CDR1 SEHNR, CDR2 FQNEAQ (reference sequence). This CDR3 has 15 amino acids. The DNA for the CDR3 is TGTGCCAGCAGCCCCCGGGACAGGGGGGACAATGAGCAGTTCTTC. It is translated as CASSPRDRGDNEQFF.

The chain is built from TRBV19 and TRBJ1-2; D remains unclear. The CDR3 consists of 16 residues. Germline V gives CDR1 LNHDA, CDR2 SQIVND (reference sequence). V lost 3 bases to trimming and J lost 4 bases, with 18 bases between them. The CDR3 DNA is TGTGCCAGTAGTATTAATATCGGGTCAGCCCTCTATGGCTACACCTTC. Translated: CASSINIGSALYGYTF.

The chain couples TRBV2 to TRBJ2-5; D is undetermined. V was trimmed by 0 bases and J by 0 bases, leaving 8 bases between them. The germline V gene has CDR1 SNHLY and CDR2 FYNNEI. CDR3 length equals 15 residues. CDR3 sequence reads: CASSEAFRDQETQYF. The CDR3 nucleotides read TGTGCCAGCAGTGAAGCGTTCCGGGACCAAGAGACCCAGTACTTC.

This clonotype showed up many times. J is TRBJ2-2 and V is TRBV4-1, with D perhaps matching TRBD1 (5 bases). Germline-derived CDR1 and CDR2 are MGHRA and YSYEKL. The CDR3 is made up of 15 amino acids. V gave up 4 bases and J gave up 5 bases, with 14 bases separating them. The CDR3 bases are TGCGCCAGCAGCCTGGGGCCACTTGGGACCGGGGAGCTGTTTTTT. This encodes CASSLGPLGTGELFF.

The chain has TRBV4-2 and TRBJ1-3; no reliable D call. The CDR3 contains 16 residues. V gave up 1 base and J gave up 1 base, with 11 bases separating them. Germline CDR1 LGHNA, CDR2 YNFKEQ. The CDR3 DNA sequence: TGTGCCAGCAGCCAAGCTCTGGATAGTTCTGGAAACACCATATATTTT. Translating gives CASSQALDSSGNTIYF.

This clonotype was observed a few times. The rearrangement links TRBV19 to TRBJ1-1; TRBD1 agrees at 7 bases. CDR3 size: 16 residues. Germline assignment: CDR1 LNHDA and CDR2 SQIVND (reference sequence). Losses at the gene ends were 3 bases for V and 0 bases for J; bases not matched to a gene: 7. CDR3 loop: CASSIRQGYMNTEAFF. CDR3 nucleotides: TGTGCCAGTAGTATTCGACAGGGCTACATGAACACTGAAGCTTTCTTT.

About this clonotype itself: A much larger clone sits a single nucleotide away, making a read error possible. The chain couples TRBV12-3 or TRBV12-4 to TRBJ2-1; 11 bases align to TRBD2. The CDR3 length is 15 residues. The CDR3 spells CTSTLAGGLLGEQFF. The CDR3 nucleotides read TGTACCAGCACCTTAGCGGGGGGGCTGTTAGGAGAGCAGTTCTTC.

The rearrangement joins TRBV9 to TRBJ2-3; tentatively, D is TRBD1 or TRBD2 (6 bases each). This CDR3 has 15 residues. Germline CDR1 and CDR2: SGDLS and YYNGEE. V lost 4 bases and J 2 bases, leaving 14 bases between the germline ends. This chain's CDR3 is CASSPEQGLTDTQYF. The CDR3 nucleotides read TGTGCCAGCAGCCCGGAACAGGGACTCACAGATACGCAGTATTTT.

The V call is TRBV2, the J call TRBJ1-1, with a weak D call TRBD1 (5 bases). The V gene's germline CDR1 is SNHLY and CDR2 FYNNEI. This CDR3 has 13 amino acids. V lost 7 bases to trimming and J lost 6 bases, with 15 bases between them. The CDR3 nucleotides read TGTGCCAGCAATTACGGTGGGGGGGCTGAAGCTTTCTTT. Translation gives CASNYGGGAEAFF. Full variable domain (remainder filled in from reference TRBV2 and TRBJ1-1): EPEVTQTPSHQVTQMGQEVILRCVPISNHLYFYWYRQILGQKVEFLVSFYNNEISEKSEIFDDQFSVERPDGSNFTLKIRSTKLEDSAMYFCASNYGGGAEAFFGQGTRLTVV.

Many counts were recorded for this clonotype. The rearrangement joins TRBV7-8 to TRBJ1-2, with 9 nucleotides matching TRBD1. Germline V gene lookup returns CDR1 SGHVS and CDR2 FQNEAQ. V shed 1 base, J shed 3 bases, and the junction held 15 bases outside the gene matches. CDR3 size: 19 residues. This CDR3 is CASSLGVGGQGTGDYGYTF. In nucleotides, the CDR3 is TGTGCCAGCAGCTTAGGAGTGGGGGGACAGGGTACGGGGGACTATGGCTACACCTTC.

This chain joins TRBV28 and TRBJ1-3; D unclear. Trimming took 10 bases from V and 2 from J, leaving 18 bases between them. The CDR3 is 15 amino acids. The V gene's germline CDR1 is MDHEN and CDR2 SYDVKM. CDR3 sequence reads: CATRTRGPPGNTIYF. The CDR3 DNA sequence: TGTGCCACCCGGACCCGTGGACCGCCTGGAAACACCATATATTTT.

The chain uses TRBV28 and TRBJ2-3; D remains ambiguous. Trimming cost V 2 bases and J 2 bases, with 5 bases left between them. The germline V gene has CDR1 MDHEN and CDR2 SYDVKM. This CDR3 region has 13 residues. The CDR3: CASSLGVTDTQYF. The CDR3 region has the DNA TGTGCCAGCAGTTTAGGGGTCACAGATACGCAGTATTTT. Complete variable domain (other parts from reference TRBV28 and TRBJ2-3): DVKVTQSSRYLVKRTGEKVFLECVQDMDHENMFWYRQDPGLGLRLIYFSYDVKMKEKGDIPEGYSVSREKKERFSLILESASTNQTSMYLCASSLGVTDTQYFGPGTRLTVL.

This clonotype was observed many times. CDR3 region: CASSFGTGGQYGYTF. In DNA form, the CDR3 reads TGTGCCAGCAGTTTCGGGACAGGGGGCCAATATGGCTACACCTTC. The chain employs TRBV27 and TRBJ1-2, with 12 bases identical to TRBD1. This CDR3 spans 15 amino acids. With V trimmed by 3 bases and J by 5 bases, 4 bases remained unmatched. Germline assignment: CDR1 MNHEY and CDR2 SMNVEV (reference sequence).

V is TRBV20-1 and J is TRBJ2-1, with 13 bases lining up with TRBD2. V was clipped by 0 bases and J by 4 bases; unmatched bases: 9. The germline V gene encodes CDR1 DFQATT and CDR2 SNEGSKA (reference sequence). The CDR3 sequence is 18 residues long. The CDR3 here is CSARDPRGLAGVYNEQFF. The CDR3 region has the DNA TGCAGTGCTAGAGACCCACGCGGACTAGCGGGGGTGTACAATGAGCAGTTCTTC.

This clonotype was observed a handful of times. The chain joins TRBV27 to TRBJ2-7, with D possibly being TRBD1 (6 bases). CDR3 length: 16 residues. Germline CDR1 and CDR2: MNHEY and SMNVEV (reference sequence). V was cut by 7 bases and J by 2 bases, with 21 bases left in between. This CDR3 is CASNPGPGQITYEQYF. CDR3 bases: TGTGCCAGCAACCCCGGGCCGGGACAAATTACCTACGAGCAGTACTTC.

The gene calls are TRBV6-6 and TRBJ2-2, with TRBD2 matching over 7 bases. The CDR3 covers 16 residues. V dropped 1 base and J dropped 7; count of bases not matched to a gene: 9. The germline CDR1 and CDR2 sequences are MNHNY and SVGAGI (reference sequence). The CDR3 DNA reads TGTGCCAGCAGTTACTGGGCGGGGGACGGCGTCGGGGAGCTGTTTTTT. It codes for CASSYWAGDGVGELFF.

The rearrangement joins TRBV27 to TRBJ2-5, with TRBD1 matching 7 bases. The junction had 9 bases not matched to a gene; V was cut back by 7 bases and J by 4 bases. The CDR3 covers 14 residues. The germline gives CDR1 MNHEY, CDR2 SMNVEV (reference sequence). CDR3 sequence: CASTSRQGRETQYF. DNA for the CDR3: TGTGCCAGCACCTCCCGACAGGGACGAGAGACCCAGTACTTC.

This chain uses TRBV2 with TRBJ2-7; D is tentatively TRBD1 or TRBD2 (6 bases each). The V gene lost 8 bases and the J gene lost 7 bases, with 15 bases spanning the gap. The CDR3 is 12 residues long. Germline loops: CDR1 SNHLY, CDR2 FYNNEI. Written as DNA, the CDR3 is TGTGCCAGCGGTCCCGGGGGCGGGGAGCAGTACTTC. This translates into CASGPGGGEQYF.

This clonotype showed up many times. This chain joins TRBV12-3 or TRBV12-4 and TRBJ1-2, with 7 bases matching TRBD1. There are 16 residues in the CDR3. J lost 7 bases, V lost 2 bases, and 13 bases had no gene match. CDR3 region: CASSLMSEGALGGYTF. In nucleotides, the CDR3 is TGTGCCAGCAGTTTAATGTCGGAGGGGGCGTTGGGTGGCTACACCTTC.

This clonotype was detected a few times. This sequence joins TRBV7-6 and TRBJ2-7; D is undetermined. The V gene lost 1 base and the J gene lost 5 bases, with 15 bases spanning the gap. The V gene's germline CDR1 is SGHVS and CDR2 FNYEAQ. CDR3 size: 15 residues. The CDR3 protein is CASSLVKGSVHEQYF. In DNA, the CDR3 is TGTGCCAGCAGCTTAGTAAAAGGTTCAGTCCACGAGCAGTACTTC.

This clonotype has more than one count but fewer than ten. The chain combines TRBV29-1 with TRBJ1-2; possible D gene TRBD1, 6 bases. The CDR3 length is 13 residues. CDR1 is SQVTM, CDR2 ANQGSEA, per germline. V shed 2 bases and J shed 4 bases, with 11 bases lying between them. The CDR3 here is CSVEPGEVYGYTF. The CDR3 nucleotides are TGCAGCGTTGAACCAGGGGAGGTCTATGGCTACACCTTC.

The chain has TRBV5-8 and TRBJ2-1; no firm D call. Germline CDR1 reads SGHTS; CDR2 reads YDEGEE. The germline V and J ends were trimmed by 4 bases and 0 bases, with 11 bases remaining between them. The CDR3 covers 15 residues. This CDR3 is CASSRLGSSYNEQFF. CDR3 bases: TGTGCCAGCAGCCGTCTAGGAAGCTCCTACAATGAGCAGTTCTTC.